This T cell receptor (beta chain) derives from a study of regulatory T cells in long-lasting Graves disease. This clonotype has more than one count but fewer than ten. Sequencing libraries for TCR beta were prepared with iRepertoire HTBI primers and Arm-PCR of CDR3 regions. TCRdb itself ran the multiplex PCR reads through MiXCR, one entry per CDR3 protein. The sample includes 200,000 to 250,000 distinct CDR3 sequences, roughly 18% of them seen just once. The V segment lost 5 bases and the J segment 3 bases; nucleotides outside the gene matches: 20. The CDR3 totals 20 residues. Looked up from germline, CDR1 is MNHEY and CDR2 is SMNVEV (reference sequence). Time point denoted: newly diagnosed GD, antithyroid drugs for less than 3 months. Scientists built the TCR library using RNA that was extracted from PBMCs.

The source of this sequence is a female donor with Graves disease. The gene calls are TRBV27 and TRBJ2-2; 8 bases agree with TRBD2. The sequenced sample was peripheral blood mononuclear cells (PBMCs), obtained at new diagnosis, from a patient treated with antithyroid drugs. CDR3 protein: CASSSWGWRRREGDTGELFF. In DNA form, the CDR3 reads TGTGCCAGCAGTAGCTGGGGTTGGAGAAGACGGGAGGGCGACACCGGGGAGCTGTTTTTT.